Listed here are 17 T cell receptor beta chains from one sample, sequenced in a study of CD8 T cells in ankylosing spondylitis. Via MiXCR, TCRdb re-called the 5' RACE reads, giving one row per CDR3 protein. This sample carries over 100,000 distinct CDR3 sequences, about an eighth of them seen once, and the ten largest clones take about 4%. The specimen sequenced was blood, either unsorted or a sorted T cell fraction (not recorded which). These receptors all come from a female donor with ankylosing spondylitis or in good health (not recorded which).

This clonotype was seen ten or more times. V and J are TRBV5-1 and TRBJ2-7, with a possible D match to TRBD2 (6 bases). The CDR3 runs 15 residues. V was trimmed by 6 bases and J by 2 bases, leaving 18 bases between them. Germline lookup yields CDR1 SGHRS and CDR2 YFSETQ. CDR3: CASTPAGGTTYEQYF. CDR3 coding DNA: TGCGCCAGCACCCCCGCTGGCGGGACGACCTACGAGCAGTACTTC.

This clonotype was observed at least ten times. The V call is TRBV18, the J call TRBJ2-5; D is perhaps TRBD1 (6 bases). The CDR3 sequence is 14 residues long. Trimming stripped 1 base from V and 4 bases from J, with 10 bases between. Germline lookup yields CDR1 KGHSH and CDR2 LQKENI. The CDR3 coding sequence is TGTGCCAGCTCACCACAACAGGGAATAGAGACCCAGTACTTC. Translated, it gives CASSPQQGIETQYF.

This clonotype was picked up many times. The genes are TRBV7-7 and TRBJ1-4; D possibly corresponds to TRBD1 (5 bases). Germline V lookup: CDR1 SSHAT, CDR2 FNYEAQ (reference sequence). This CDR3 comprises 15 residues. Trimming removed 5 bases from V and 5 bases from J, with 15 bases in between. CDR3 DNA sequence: TGTGCCAGCAGCCTCCGGGACGGCGCAAATGAAAAACTGTTTTTT. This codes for CASSLRDGANEKLFF.

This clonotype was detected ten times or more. DNA for the CDR3: TGCGCCAGCAGCTTCTTAGCGGGGGCGAGCGGGGAGCTGTTTTTT. Amino acids: CASSFLAGASGELFF. This chain links TRBV5-1 with TRBJ2-2, with TRBD2 matching over 9 bases. Germline V CDR1 and CDR2: SGHRS, YFSETQ. This CDR3 contains 15 residues. The V gene end was trimmed by 2 bases and the J gene end by 7 bases; junction bases not matched to a gene: 6.

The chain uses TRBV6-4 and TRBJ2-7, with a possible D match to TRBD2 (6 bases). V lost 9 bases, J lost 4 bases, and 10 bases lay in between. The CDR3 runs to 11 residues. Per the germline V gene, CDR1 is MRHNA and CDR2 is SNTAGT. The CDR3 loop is CASRREYEQYF. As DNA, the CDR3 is TGTGCCAGTCGGAGGGAATACGAGCAGTACTTC.

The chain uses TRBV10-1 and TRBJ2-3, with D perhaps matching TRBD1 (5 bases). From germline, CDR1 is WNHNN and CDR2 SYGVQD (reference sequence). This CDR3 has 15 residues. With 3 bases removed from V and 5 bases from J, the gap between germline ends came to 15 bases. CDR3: CASSDPRVQGDTQYF. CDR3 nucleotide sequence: TGCGCCAGCAGTGATCCAAGGGTGCAGGGAGATACGCAGTATTTT.

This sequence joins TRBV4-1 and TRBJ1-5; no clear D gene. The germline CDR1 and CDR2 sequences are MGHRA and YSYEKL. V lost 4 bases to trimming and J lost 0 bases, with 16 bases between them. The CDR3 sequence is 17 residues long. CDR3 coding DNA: TGCGCCAGCAGCCGTGAGATGGCACGGTATAGCAATCAGCCCCAGCATTTT. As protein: CASSREMARYSNQPQHF.

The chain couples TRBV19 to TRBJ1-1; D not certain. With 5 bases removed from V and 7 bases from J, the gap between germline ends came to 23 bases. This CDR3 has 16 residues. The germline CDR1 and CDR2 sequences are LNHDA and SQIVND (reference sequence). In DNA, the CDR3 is TGTGCCAGTAGTGTTCTCTTCGGACCTACCTCGTTTGAAGCTTTCTTT. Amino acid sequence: CASSVLFGPTSFEAFF.

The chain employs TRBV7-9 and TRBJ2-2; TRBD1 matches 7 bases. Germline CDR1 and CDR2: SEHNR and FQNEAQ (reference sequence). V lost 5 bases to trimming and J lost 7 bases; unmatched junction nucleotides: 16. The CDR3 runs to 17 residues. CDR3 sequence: CASSLPRARGLNGELFF. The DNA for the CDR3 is TGTGCCAGCAGCCTACCAAGGGCCAGGGGGTTGAACGGGGAGCTGTTTTTT.

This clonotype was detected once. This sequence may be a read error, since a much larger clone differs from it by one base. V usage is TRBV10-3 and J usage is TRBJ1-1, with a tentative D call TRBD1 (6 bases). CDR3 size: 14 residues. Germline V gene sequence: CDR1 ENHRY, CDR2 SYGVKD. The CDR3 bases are TGTGTCACACATCAGGGAGGGGGAGACACTGAAGCTTTCTTT. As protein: CVTHQGGGDTEAFF.

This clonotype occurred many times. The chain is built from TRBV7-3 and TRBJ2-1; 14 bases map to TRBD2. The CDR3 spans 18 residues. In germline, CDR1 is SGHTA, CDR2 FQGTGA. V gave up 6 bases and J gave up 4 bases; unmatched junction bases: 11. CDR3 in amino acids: CASSSQTSGGANYNEQFF. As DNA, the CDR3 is TGTGCCAGCAGTTCCCAGACTAGCGGGGGGGCAAATTACAATGAGCAGTTCTTC.

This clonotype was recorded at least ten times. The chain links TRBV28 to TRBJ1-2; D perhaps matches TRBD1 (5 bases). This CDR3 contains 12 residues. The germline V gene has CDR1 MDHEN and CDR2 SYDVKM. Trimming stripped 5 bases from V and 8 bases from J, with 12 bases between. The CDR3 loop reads CASSLRAEGYTF. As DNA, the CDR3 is TGTGCCAGCAGTCTCAGGGCGGAAGGCTACACCTTC.

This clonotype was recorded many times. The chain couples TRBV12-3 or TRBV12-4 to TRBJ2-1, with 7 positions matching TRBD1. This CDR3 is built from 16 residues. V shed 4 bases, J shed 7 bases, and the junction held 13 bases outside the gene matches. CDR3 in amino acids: CASSSPTGMGRNEQFF. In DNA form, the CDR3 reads TGTGCCAGCAGTTCCCCGACAGGGATGGGCCGGAATGAGCAGTTCTTC.

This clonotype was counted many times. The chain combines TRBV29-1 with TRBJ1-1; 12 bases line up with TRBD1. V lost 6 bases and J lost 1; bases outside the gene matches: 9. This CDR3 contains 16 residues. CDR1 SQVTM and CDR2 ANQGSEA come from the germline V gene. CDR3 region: CSVFPGTGGWNTEAFF. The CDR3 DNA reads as TGCAGCGTCTTTCCCGGGACAGGGGGCTGGAACACTGAAGCTTTCTTT.

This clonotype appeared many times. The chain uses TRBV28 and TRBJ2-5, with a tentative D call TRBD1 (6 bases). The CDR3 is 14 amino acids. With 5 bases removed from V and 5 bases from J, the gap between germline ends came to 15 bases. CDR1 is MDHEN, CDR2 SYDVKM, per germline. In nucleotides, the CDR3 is TGTGCCAGCAGTCCACCGGGTAGGGGGGAGACCCAGTACTTC. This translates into CASSPPGRGETQYF. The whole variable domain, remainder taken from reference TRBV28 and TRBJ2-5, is DVKVTQSSRYLVKRTGEKVFLECVQDMDHENMFWYRQDPGLGLRLIYFSYDVKMKEKGDIPEGYSVSREKKERFSLILESASTNQTSMYLCASSPPGRGETQYFGPGTRLLVL.

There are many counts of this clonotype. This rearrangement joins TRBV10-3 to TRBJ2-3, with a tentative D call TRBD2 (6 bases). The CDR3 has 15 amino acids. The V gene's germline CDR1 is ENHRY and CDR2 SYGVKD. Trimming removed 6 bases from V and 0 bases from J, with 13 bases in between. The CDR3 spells CAIRGLSSSTDTQYF. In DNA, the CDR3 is TGTGCCATCAGGGGACTGTCATCTAGCACAGATACGCAGTATTTT.

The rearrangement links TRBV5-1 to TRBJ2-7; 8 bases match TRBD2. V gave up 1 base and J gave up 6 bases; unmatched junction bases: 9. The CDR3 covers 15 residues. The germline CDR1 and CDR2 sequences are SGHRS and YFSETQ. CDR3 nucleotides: TGCGCCAGCAGCTTGAGTGCTAGCGGGTCGAGCGAGCAGTACTTC. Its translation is CASSLSASGSSEQYF.